The rows below give T cell receptor beta chains drawn from one sample of a study of blood T cell repertoires in COVID-19. Measured with immunoSEQ multiplex PCR; TCRdb has only the in-frame clones, and not every one. In the table there are about 100,000 clones, about 80% of which are singletons. The sequencing sample was made of peripheral blood. All receptors come from a man aged 65-85 years with active or convalescent COVID-19. CDR3s include the opening cysteine and the closing phenylalanine or tryptophan. The order of the fields is clone size, J gene, V gene, D gene, CDR3 protein, CDR3 DNA. D genes are given only for firm matches. A row's size may be missing; if present it is once, few, many or a size class.

clone_size: NA
j_call: TRBJ2-3
v_call: TRBV4-3
d_call: TRBD2
cdr3_aa: CASSQAGLAGGLTDTQYF
cdr3_nt: TGCGCCAGCAGCCAAGCTGGGCTAGCGGGGGGACTCACAGATACGCAGTATTTT

clone_size: few
j_call: TRBJ2-3
v_call: TRBV13
d_call: NA
cdr3_aa: CASTPMGGGTGDTQYF
cdr3_nt: TGTGCCAGCACCCCAATGGGGGGGGGCACGGGAGATACGCAGTATTTT

clone_size: NA
j_call: TRBJ1-5
v_call: TRBV30
d_call: NA
cdr3_aa: CAWSKGTLNQPQHF
cdr3_nt: TGTGCCTGGAGTAAAGGGACATTGAATCAGCCCCAGCATTTT

clone_size: NA
j_call: TRBJ1-6
v_call: TRBV19
d_call: TRBD1
cdr3_aa: CASRGQGLNSPLHF
cdr3_nt: TGTGCCAGCCGGGGACAGGGGTTGAATTCACCCCTCCACTTT

clone_size: NA
j_call: TRBJ1-6
v_call: TRBV7-9
d_call: TRBD1
cdr3_aa: CASSLRDREGSPLHF
cdr3_nt: TGTGCCAGCAGCTTACGGGACAGGGAGGGATCACCCCTCCACTTT

clone_size: NA
j_call: TRBJ1-1
v_call: TRBV29-1
d_call: NA
cdr3_aa: CSVVIQGTEAFF
cdr3_nt: TGCAGCGTTGTAATCCAGGGCACTGAAGCTTTCTTT

clone_size: NA
j_call: TRBJ2-4
v_call: TRBV7-8
d_call: NA
cdr3_aa: CASSPPWQKLAKNIQYF
cdr3_nt: TGTGCCAGCAGCCCCCCGTGGCAGAAGTTAGCCAAAAACATTCAGTACTTC

clone_size: NA
j_call: TRBJ2-7
v_call: TRBV2
d_call: TRBD1
cdr3_aa: CASRRDRYSYEQYF
cdr3_nt: TGTGCCAGCAGACGGGACAGGTACTCCTACGAGCAGTACTTC

clone_size: once
j_call: TRBJ1-6
v_call: TRBV3-1/TRBV3-2
d_call: TRBD1
cdr3_aa: CASSQVVGTGVTSPLHF
cdr3_nt: TGTGCCAGCAGCCAAGTTGTCGGGACAGGGGTGACTTCACCCCTCCACTTT

clone_size: NA
j_call: TRBJ2-7
v_call: TRBV4-1
d_call: NA
cdr3_aa: CASSQVGGRGGGGEQYF
cdr3_nt: TGCGCCAGCAGCCAAGTTGGAGGGCGAGGTGGTGGCGGTGAGCAGTACTTC

clone_size: NA
j_call: TRBJ1-2
v_call: TRBV24-1
d_call: NA
cdr3_aa: CATSRKTGYGYTF
cdr3_nt: TGTGCCACCAGTAGGAAGACAGGCTATGGCTACACCTTC

clone_size: few
j_call: TRBJ2-3
v_call: TRBV29-1
d_call: NA
cdr3_aa: CSARTAPDTQYF
cdr3_nt: TGCAGCGCACGGACAGCTCCAGATACGCAGTATTTT

clone_size: NA
j_call: TRBJ2-1
v_call: TRBV11-2
d_call: TRBD1
cdr3_aa: CASSLLGQGPYNEQFF
cdr3_nt: TGTGCCAGCAGCTTACTGGGACAGGGACCCTACAATGAGCAGTTCTTC

clone_size: NA
j_call: TRBJ1-6
v_call: TRBV9
d_call: NA
cdr3_aa: CASSALQGMGGSPLHF
cdr3_nt: TGTGCCAGCAGCGCCCTACAGGGAATGGGCGGTTCACCCCTCCACTTT

clone_size: NA
j_call: TRBJ1-5
v_call: TRBV6-2/TRBV6-3
d_call: NA
cdr3_aa: CASSYGRVGDQPQHF
cdr3_nt: TGTGCCAGCAGTTACGGCAGGGTTGGCGATCAGCCCCAGCATTTT

clone_size: once
j_call: TRBJ2-1
v_call: TRBV6-6
d_call: TRBD1
cdr3_aa: CASSLPPGQGSNEQFF
cdr3_nt: TGTGCCAGCAGTCTCCCCCCGGGACAGGGGAGTAATGAGCAGTTCTTC

clone_size: NA
j_call: TRBJ2-6
v_call: TRBV7-9
d_call: NA
cdr3_aa: CASSLIPNSGANVLTF
cdr3_nt: TGTGCCAGCAGCCTCATACCGAATAGTGGGGCCAACGTCCTGACTTTC

clone_size: NA
j_call: TRBJ2-7
v_call: TRBV5-1
d_call: NA
cdr3_aa: CASSLDLGGNTIQYF
cdr3_nt: TGCGCCAGCAGCTTGGATCTAGGAGGGAATACGATCCAGTACTTC

clone_size: NA
j_call: TRBJ2-1
v_call: TRBV20-1
d_call: NA
cdr3_aa: CSARGRVEQFF
cdr3_nt: TGCAGTGCTAGGGGGCGCGTTGAGCAGTTCTTC

clone_size: NA
j_call: TRBJ1-2
v_call: TRBV9
d_call: NA
cdr3_aa: CASSVGQSNYGYTF
cdr3_nt: TGTGCCAGCAGCGTAGGACAGTCTAACTATGGCTACACCTTC

clone_size: once
j_call: TRBJ1-5
v_call: TRBV5-1
d_call: NA
cdr3_aa: CASSLSSGLDQPQHF
cdr3_nt: TGCGCCAGCAGCTTGTCTTCAGGGTTGGATCAGCCCCAGCATTTT

clone_size: once
j_call: TRBJ2-3
v_call: TRBV24-1
d_call: TRBD2
cdr3_aa: CATSDILAGVSDTQYF
cdr3_nt: TGTGCCACCAGTGACATACTAGCGGGAGTTTCAGATACGCAGTATTTT

clone_size: NA
j_call: TRBJ2-2
v_call: TRBV4-2
d_call: NA
cdr3_aa: CASSQGYRATGELFF
cdr3_nt: TGTGCCAGCAGCCAAGGGTACAGGGCAACCGGGGAGCTGTTTTTT

clone_size: NA
j_call: TRBJ2-1
v_call: TRBV9
d_call: TRBD2
cdr3_aa: CASSRRGEVYNEQFF
cdr3_nt: TGTGCCAGCAGCAGGCGGGGGGAGGTGTACAATGAGCAGTTCTTC

clone_size: few
j_call: TRBJ2-7
v_call: TRBV30
d_call: TRBD2
cdr3_aa: CAWSWTSGSYEQYF
cdr3_nt: TGTGCCTGGAGTTGGACTAGCGGGTCCTACGAGCAGTACTTC

clone_size: many
j_call: TRBJ1-2
v_call: TRBV30
d_call: NA
cdr3_aa: CAWSVGISYGYTF
cdr3_nt: TGTGCCTGGAGTGTCGGGATCTCCTATGGCTACACCTTC

clone_size: NA
j_call: TRBJ2-3
v_call: TRBV7-6
d_call: TRBD2
cdr3_aa: CASSSSGGAVTDTQYF
cdr3_nt: TGTGCCAGCTCATCTAGCGGGGGGGCCGTGACAGATACGCAGTATTTT

clone_size: NA
j_call: TRBJ2-1
v_call: TRBV6-6
d_call: NA
cdr3_aa: CASSYSPGPIINEQFF
cdr3_nt: TGTGCCAGCAGTTACTCCCCGGGTCCTATTATCAATGAGCAGTTCTTC

clone_size: NA
j_call: TRBJ1-4
v_call: TRBV2
d_call: TRBD1
cdr3_aa: CASSDRGQGQNEKLFF
cdr3_nt: TGTGCCAGCAGTGACCGCGGACAGGGTCAAAATGAAAAACTGTTTTTT

clone_size: NA
j_call: TRBJ2-3
v_call: TRBV7-2
d_call: TRBD2
cdr3_aa: CASSPPAGGPTDTQYF
cdr3_nt: TGTGCCAGCAGCCCACCAGCGGGGGGGCCTACAGATACGCAGTATTTT

clone_size: NA
j_call: TRBJ2-7
v_call: TRBV18
d_call: TRBD2
cdr3_aa: CASSPGLAGGYEQYF
cdr3_nt: TGTGCCAGCTCACCCGGGCTAGCGGGGGGCTACGAGCAGTACTTC

clone_size: once
j_call: TRBJ1-6
v_call: TRBV10-1
d_call: NA
cdr3_aa: CASSETHGRNSPLHF
cdr3_nt: TGCGCCAGCAGTGAGACCCATGGTAGAAATTCACCCCTCCACTTT

clone_size: NA
j_call: TRBJ1-2
v_call: TRBV7-9
d_call: TRBD1
cdr3_aa: CASSLGSGGYGYTF
cdr3_nt: TGTGCCAGCAGCTTAGGGTCAGGGGGCTATGGCTACACCTTC

clone_size: NA
j_call: TRBJ2-1
v_call: TRBV9
d_call: NA
cdr3_aa: CASSVTDWEENEQFF
cdr3_nt: TGTGCCAGCAGCGTAACCGACTGGGAGGAAAATGAGCAGTTCTTC

clone_size: NA
j_call: TRBJ1-2
v_call: TRBV4-1
d_call: TRBD1
cdr3_aa: CASSPPGQVVGYTF
cdr3_nt: TGCGCCAGCAGCCCACCGGGACAGGTGGTTGGCTACACCTTC

clone_size: few
j_call: TRBJ1-1
v_call: TRBV18
d_call: NA
cdr3_aa: CASSPLGGDTEAFF
cdr3_nt: TGTGCCAGCTCACCCTTGGGAGGAGACACTGAAGCTTTCTTT

clone_size: medium-sized
j_call: TRBJ2-2
v_call: TRBV5-1
d_call: NA
cdr3_aa: CASSLEGQNTGELFF
cdr3_nt: TGCGCCAGCAGCTTGGAGGGACAGAACACCGGGGAGCTGTTTTTT

clone_size: NA
j_call: TRBJ2-2
v_call: TRBV19
d_call: TRBD1
cdr3_aa: CASRRGTGAQTGELFF
cdr3_nt: TGTGCCAGTAGGCGGGGGACAGGGGCCCAAACCGGGGAGCTGTTTTTT

clone_size: NA
j_call: TRBJ1-3
v_call: TRBV7-2
d_call: NA
cdr3_aa: CASSLASRVWGNTIYF
cdr3_nt: TGTGCCAGCAGCTTAGCGTCGAGGGTATGGGGAAACACCATATATTTT

clone_size: once
j_call: TRBJ1-3
v_call: TRBV7-8
d_call: TRBD1
cdr3_aa: CASSLTTGGASGNTIYF
cdr3_nt: TGTGCCAGCAGCTTGACCACAGGGGGCGCGTCAGGAAACACCATATATTTT

clone_size: NA
j_call: TRBJ2-7
v_call: TRBV2
d_call: TRBD2
cdr3_aa: CASSGLAGVEQYF
cdr3_nt: TGTGCCAGCAGTGGGCTAGCGGGAGTTGAGCAGTACTTC

clone_size: NA
j_call: TRBJ2-5
v_call: TRBV5-4
d_call: TRBD2
cdr3_aa: CASSLSGLATEYF
cdr3_nt: TGTGCCAGCAGCTTGAGTGGACTAGCGACCGAGTACTTC

clone_size: NA
j_call: TRBJ1-4
v_call: TRBV7-2
d_call: NA
cdr3_aa: CASSLAGGNEKLFF
cdr3_nt: TGTGCCAGCAGCTTAGCAGGGGGAAATGAAAAACTGTTTTTT

clone_size: NA
j_call: TRBJ2-7
v_call: TRBV9
d_call: NA
cdr3_aa: CASSVGQEISYEQYF
cdr3_nt: TGTGCCAGCAGCGTAGGACAGGAGATATCCTACGAGCAGTACTTC

clone_size: once
j_call: TRBJ2-1
v_call: TRBV9
d_call: NA
cdr3_aa: CASSVRQGNEQFF
cdr3_nt: TGTGCCAGCAGCGTACGTCAGGGCAATGAGCAGTTCTTC

clone_size: NA
j_call: TRBJ2-1
v_call: TRBV2
d_call: TRBD2
cdr3_aa: CASIGTSSYNEQFF
cdr3_nt: TGTGCCAGCATAGGGACTAGCAGTTACAATGAGCAGTTCTTC

clone_size: NA
j_call: TRBJ1-2
v_call: TRBV7-2
d_call: NA
cdr3_aa: CASSSQTGGYGYTF
cdr3_nt: TGTGCCAGCAGCTCGCAGACAGGTGGCTATGGCTACACCTTC

clone_size: NA
j_call: TRBJ2-1
v_call: TRBV6-2/TRBV6-3
d_call: NA
cdr3_aa: CASSQAGTPEQFF
cdr3_nt: TGTGCCAGCAGTCAGGCGGGTACACCCGAGCAGTTCTTC

clone_size: NA
j_call: TRBJ2-4
v_call: TRBV7-6
d_call: TRBD1
cdr3_aa: CASSLGQGRTKNIQYF
cdr3_nt: TGTGCCAGCAGCTTAGGACAGGGAAGAACCAAAAACATTCAGTACTTC

clone_size: NA
j_call: TRBJ2-1
v_call: TRBV5-1
d_call: TRBD2
cdr3_aa: CASSPTLAGGGNEQFF
cdr3_nt: TGCGCCAGCAGCCCCACACTAGCGGGAGGGGGCAATGAGCAGTTCTTC

clone_size: NA
j_call: TRBJ2-3
v_call: TRBV7-9
d_call: TRBD2
cdr3_aa: CASSLAGTSGGRSTDTQYF
cdr3_nt: TGTGCCAGCAGCTTAGCCGGGACTAGCGGGGGGCGTAGCACAGATACGCAGTATTTT

clone_size: NA
j_call: TRBJ2-5
v_call: TRBV19
d_call: TRBD1
cdr3_aa: CASSIRTGGQETQYF
cdr3_nt: TGTGCCAGTAGTATAAGAACAGGGGGCCAAGAGACCCAGTACTTC

clone_size: NA
j_call: TRBJ2-3
v_call: TRBV19
d_call: TRBD1
cdr3_aa: CASRNTGTGLTDTQYF
cdr3_nt: TGTGCCAGTAGGAACACCGGGACAGGTCTTACAGATACGCAGTATTTT

clone_size: NA
j_call: TRBJ2-1
v_call: TRBV28
d_call: TRBD2
cdr3_aa: CASSPITRTRRYNEQFF
cdr3_nt: TGTGCCAGCAGTCCTATAACCCGGACTAGGAGGTACAATGAGCAGTTCTTC

clone_size: NA
j_call: TRBJ2-5
v_call: TRBV11-1
d_call: TRBD2
cdr3_aa: CASSSYQGLAKETQYF
cdr3_nt: TGTGCCAGCAGCAGTTACCAGGGACTAGCCAAAGAGACCCAGTACTTC

clone_size: NA
j_call: TRBJ1-1
v_call: TRBV9
d_call: NA
cdr3_aa: CASSVAPFLEAFF
cdr3_nt: TGTGCCAGCAGCGTAGCTCCGTTTCTAGAAGCTTTCTTT